These 24 T cell receptor beta chains came from one sample sequenced in a study of cytomegalovirus exposure and HLA in healthy donors (dated 2017 in TCRdb). Library generation was performed with the immunoSEQ multiplex PCR assay. A mixture of 60 forward primers for TCR Vbeta segments and 13 reverse primers for TCR Jbeta segments was used in the multiplex PCR. The table was pulled from immuneACCESS by TCRdb, which kept in-frame rearrangements only. Such tables lose some clones; where checked, under half of the loss comes from unresolved V genes, and the rest has no known cause. This sample's records show some 150,000 clones. About 0.79% of the sample rests with the top ten. The specimen was PBMCs. The receptor set was obtained from a woman between 18 and 30 years old in good health and CMV-seropositive.

This rearrangement joins TRBV30 to TRBJ2-5; TRBD1 matches 7 bases. Near its end, the DNA agrees better with TRBJ2-7, so the J call may be wrong. Germline V gene data show CDR1 as GTSNPN and CDR2 as SVGIG (reference sequence). This CDR3 is 14 amino acids long. The CDR3 reads CAWSVLQGVNEQYF. DNA for the CDR3: TGTGCCTGGAGTGTACTCCAGGGGGTGAACGAGCAGTACTTC.

This chain links TRBV12-5 with TRBJ1-1; D not certain. Germline V gene data show CDR1 as LGHNT and CDR2 as FRNRAP. The length of the CDR3 is 15 residues. V lost 7 bases and J 4 bases, leaving 19 bases between the germline ends. The CDR3 loop reads CASVSSWAPSTEAFF. The CDR3, as DNA: TGTGCTAGTGTCTCCTCCTGGGCCCCGAGCACTGAAGCTTTCTTT.

J is TRBJ1-2 and V is TRBV11-2; no reliable D call. The CDR3 is 15 residues long. Trimming cost V 3 bases and J 4 bases, with 15 bases left between them. The germline V gene encodes CDR1 SGHAT and CDR2 FQNNGV. The CDR3 spells CASSFKVRRGYGYTF. CDR3 bases: TGTGCCAGCAGCTTTAAGGTCCGCAGAGGCTATGGCTACACCTTC.

The CDR3 reads CSVEDAPGGGAEAFF. The CDR3 DNA reads as TGCAGCGTTGAAGATGCCCCCGGAGGGGGGGCTGAAGCTTTCTTT. The chain links TRBV29-1 to TRBJ1-1, with D possibly being TRBD1 (6 bases). The V end was cut by 0 bases, the J end by 6 bases, with 17 bases between. The CDR3 totals 15 residues. CDR1 SQVTM and CDR2 ANQGSEA come from the germline V gene.

This rearrangement joins TRBV19 to TRBJ1-6, with a tentative D call TRBD1 (5 bases). CDR3 length: 13 residues. V lost 6 bases to trimming and J lost 13 bases, with 16 bases between them. Germline CDR1 and CDR2: LNHDA and SQIVND (reference sequence). The CDR3 spells CASSNPTVLPLHF. The CDR3 bases are TGTGCCAGTAGCAACCCGACAGTTCTCCCCCTCCACTTT.

The chain combines TRBV7-2 with TRBJ2-7, with 8 bases identical to TRBD2. Germline loops: CDR1 SGHTA, CDR2 FQGNSA. This CDR3 comprises 15 residues. With 0 bases clipped from V and 3 bases from J, the junction kept 4 bases outside the gene matches. The CDR3 DNA is TGTGCCAGCAGCTTAGCACTAGCGGTCGACTACGAGCAGTACTTC. This codes for CASSLALAVDYEQYF.

The CDR3 sequence is CASSQVSGSSKNYGYTF. CDR3 in DNA: TGTGCCAGCAGCCAAGTGAGCGGCTCGAGCAAGAACTATGGCTACACCTTC. The chain links TRBV4-2 to TRBJ1-2; D is undetermined. The CDR3 has 17 residues. CDR1 LGHNA and CDR2 YNFKEQ come from the germline V gene. Trimming took 1 base from V and 2 from J, leaving 17 bases between them.

J is TRBJ2-5 and V is TRBV20-1; D is unresolved. V was shortened by 3 bases and J by 7 bases, with 9 bases between the two germline ends. The germline CDR1 and CDR2 sequences are DFQATT and SNEGSKA (reference sequence). The CDR3 covers 11 residues. CDR3 bases: TGCAGTGCTAGGGCCCCTGGGACCCAGTACTTC. Amino acid sequence: CSARAPGTQYF.

The chain has TRBV18 and TRBJ2-2; no clear D. CDR3 size: 13 residues. CDR1 and CDR2 (germline): KGHSH, LQKENI. Trimming removed 4 bases at V and 6 bases at J, with 9 bases between. The CDR3 DNA sequence: TGTGCCAGCTCACGAGAGATTTCCGGGGAGCTGTTTTTT. It specifies CASSREISGELFF.

The chain uses TRBV7-9 and TRBJ1-6; D gene unclear. CDR3 length: 14 amino acids. Germline assignment: CDR1 SEHNR and CDR2 FQNEAQ (reference sequence). The V end was cut by 6 bases, the J end by 0 bases, with 6 bases between. This chain's CDR3 is CASSTSSYNSPLHF. In DNA, the CDR3 is TGTGCCAGCAGTACCAGCTCCTATAATTCACCCCTCCACTTT.

The chain links TRBV28 to TRBJ1-2, with 9 nucleotides matching TRBD1. CDR1 and CDR2 from the germline V gene are MDHEN and SYDVKM. V was pared by 5 bases and J by 9 bases, with 10 bases of the junction left unmatched. The CDR3 sequence is 14 residues long. The CDR3 sequence: CASSTTGGEIRYTF. The CDR3, as DNA: TGTGCCAGCAGTACCACAGGGGGCGAAATCCGCTACACCTTC.

V gene TRBV7-9 combines with J gene TRBJ1-5, with D perhaps matching TRBD1 (5 bases). Deletions cut 5 bases from V and 2 bases from J, with 7 bases between. The CDR3 sequence is 13 residues long. Germline lookup yields CDR1 SEHNR and CDR2 FQNEAQ (reference sequence). CDR3 nucleotide sequence: TGTGCCAGCAGCATACAGGGCAATCAGCCCCAGCATTTT. Protein: CASSIQGNQPQHF. The whole variable domain, remainder taken from reference TRBV7-9 and TRBJ1-5, is DTGVSQNPRHKITKRGQNVTFRCDPISEHNRLYWYRQTLGQGPEFLTYFQNEAQLEKSRLLSDRFSAERPKGSFSTLEIQRTEQGDSAMYLCASSIQGNQPQHFGDGTRLSIL.

The CDR3 loop reads CASSKDIAEAFF. The CDR3 nucleotides read TGTGCCAGTAGTAAGGACATCGCTGAAGCTTTCTTT. The V call is TRBV19, the J call TRBJ1-1, with D perhaps matching TRBD1 (5 bases). V was clipped by 4 bases and J by 6 bases, with 9 bases between them. CDR1 and CDR2 from the germline V gene are LNHDA and SQIVND (reference sequence). CDR3 size: 12 residues.

The V and J genes are TRBV28 and TRBJ1-5; a weak D match, TRBD1 (5 bases). CDR3 length: 16 amino acids. CDR1 and CDR2 from the germline V gene are MDHEN and SYDVKM. Trimming cost V 3 bases and J 5 bases, with 17 bases left between them. The CDR3 region has the DNA TGTGCCAGCAGTTTGGGGGGGGTCGTAGGGGATCAGCCCCAGCATTTT. Its translation is CASSLGGVVGDQPQHF. The whole variable domain, remainder taken from reference TRBV28 and TRBJ1-5, is DVKVTQSSRYLVKRTGEKVFLECVQDMDHENMFWYRQDPGLGLRLIYFSYDVKMKEKGDIPEGYSVSREKKERFSLILESASTNQTSMYLCASSLGGVVGDQPQHFGDGTRLSIL.

The rearrangement uses TRBV5-1 and TRBJ1-2; D may be TRBD1 (5 bases). The CDR3 runs 15 residues. The germline V and J ends were trimmed by 0 bases and 7 bases, with 16 bases remaining between them. From germline, CDR1 is SGHRS and CDR2 YFSETQ. The CDR3 bases are TGCGCCAGCAGCTTGGCCAGTCAGGGAGGGCCTGGCTACACCTTC. Its protein is CASSLASQGGPGYTF. Based on the CDR3 plus reference TRBV5-1 and TRBJ1-2, the full variable domain is KAGVTQTPRYLIKTRGQQVTLSCSPISGHRSVSWYQQTPGQGLQFLFEYFSETQRNKGNFPGRFSGRQFSNSRSEMNVSTLELGDSALYLCASSLASQGGPGYTFGSGTRLTVV.

This sequence joins TRBV29-1 and TRBJ2-7; 9 bases agree with TRBD1. Germline V gene data show CDR1 as SQVTM and CDR2 as ANQGSEA. With V trimmed by 3 bases and J by 4 bases, 13 bases remained unmatched. The CDR3 loop spans 16 amino acids. As DNA, the CDR3 is TGCAGCGTTGAGGCCTTAAACAGGGGGCGGATATACGAGCAGTACTTC. Its translation: CSVEALNRGRIYEQYF.

The chain carries TRBV4-1 and TRBJ2-3; D gene ambiguous. Germline V gene sequence: CDR1 MGHRA, CDR2 YSYEKL. V lost 0 bases to trimming and J lost 3 bases, with 7 bases between them. The CDR3 is 14 amino acids. CDR3 DNA sequence: TGCGCCAGCAGCCAAGATCGCGGAACAGATACGCAGTATTTT. This encodes CASSQDRGTDTQYF.

CDR3 nucleotide sequence: TGTGCCGGCGGACAGGGGGTGAGGGATGAGCAGTTCTTC. It is translated as CAGGQGVRDEQFF. V gene TRBV5-4 combines with J gene TRBJ2-1, with 10 bases aligning to TRBD1. CDR1 is SGHNT and CDR2 is YYREEE in the germline V gene (reference sequence). The CDR3 length is 13 residues. J gave up 8 bases and V 10 bases, and 9 bases lay outside the gene matches.

The chain couples TRBV4-3 to TRBJ2-1, with 8 bases matching TRBD2. Unmatched junction bases numbered 0, after V lost 1 base and J lost 10 bases. The V gene's germline CDR1 is LGHNA and CDR2 YSLEER. The CDR3 is 12 amino acids. The CDR3 loop is CASSQASGEQFF. The CDR3 DNA is TGCGCCAGCAGCCAAGCTAGCGGGGAGCAGTTCTTC.

The gene calls are TRBV9 and TRBJ2-1; TRBD2 matches 10 bases. This CDR3 is built from 16 residues. Germline loops: CDR1 SGDLS, CDR2 YYNGEE. The V segment lost 0 bases and the J segment 3 bases; nucleotides outside the gene matches: 3. CDR3 bases: TGTGCCAGCAGCGTAGGGACTAGCGGAAACTACAATGAGCAGTTCTTC. Its protein product is CASSVGTSGNYNEQFF. Combining the CDR3 with reference TRBV9 and TRBJ2-1 gives the whole variable domain DSGVTQTPKHLITATGQRVTLRCSPRSGDLSVYWYQQSLDQGLQFLIQYYNGEERAKGNILERFSAQQFPDLHSELNLSSLELGDSALYFCASSVGTSGNYNEQFFGPGTRLTVL.

V gene TRBV19 combines with J gene TRBJ1-5; D is unclear. Germline CDR1 is LNHDA and CDR2 is SQIVND (reference sequence). V lost 3 bases and J lost 6, with 15 bases in between. The CDR3 totals 15 residues. DNA of the CDR3: TGTGCCAGTAGTATCGGGGAGGGTGGAGGTCAGCCCCAGCATTTT. Protein: CASSIGEGGGQPQHF.

This sequence joins TRBV6-6 and TRBJ1-1; D gene ambiguous. The CDR3 sequence is 13 residues long. The V end was cut by 6 bases, the J end by 1 base, with 9 bases between. The germline gives CDR1 MNHNY, CDR2 SVGAGI (reference sequence). The CDR3 coding sequence is TGTGCCAGCAGCCCTCCCGGGAACACTGAAGCTTTCTTT. Its protein is CASSPPGNTEAFF.

The DNA of the CDR3 is TGTGCCAGCAGACTCAATTCACCCCTCCACTTT. Encoded protein: CASRLNSPLHF. The V call is TRBV6-1, the J call TRBJ1-6; D call uncertain. V was shortened by 6 bases and J by 7 bases, with 4 bases between the two germline ends. This CDR3 has 11 amino acids. Per germline, CDR1 MNHNS and CDR2 SASEGT.

Of note for this clone: Distinct nucleotide sequences in the sample also encode this CDR3. The V gene is TRBV7-2, the J gene TRBJ1-2, with 7 bases that match TRBD1. With V trimmed by 3 bases and J by 2 bases, 0 bases remained unmatched. This CDR3 region has 13 residues. Germline V CDR1 and CDR2: SGHTA, FQGNSA. The CDR3 loop reads CASSLGQNYGYTF. The CDR3 region has the DNA TGTGCCAGCAGCTTGGGACAGAACTATGGCTACACCTTC.